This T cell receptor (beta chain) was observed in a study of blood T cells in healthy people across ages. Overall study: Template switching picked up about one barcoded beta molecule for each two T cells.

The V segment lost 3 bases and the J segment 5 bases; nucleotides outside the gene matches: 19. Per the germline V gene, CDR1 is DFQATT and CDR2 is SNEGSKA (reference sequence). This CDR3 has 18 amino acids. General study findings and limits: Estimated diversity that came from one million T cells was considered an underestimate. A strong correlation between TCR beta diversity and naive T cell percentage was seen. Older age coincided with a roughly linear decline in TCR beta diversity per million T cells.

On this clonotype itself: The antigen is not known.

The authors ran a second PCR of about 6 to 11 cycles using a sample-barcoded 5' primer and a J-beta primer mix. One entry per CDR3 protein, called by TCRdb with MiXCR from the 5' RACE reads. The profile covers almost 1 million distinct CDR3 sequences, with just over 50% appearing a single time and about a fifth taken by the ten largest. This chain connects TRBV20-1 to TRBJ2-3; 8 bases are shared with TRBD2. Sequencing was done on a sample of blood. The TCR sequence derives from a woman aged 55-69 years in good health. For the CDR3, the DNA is TGCAGTGCTAGTTTTCGTTTATGGGCGGGAGGTCATGGAGATACGCAGTATTTT. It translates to CSASFRLWAGGHGDTQYF.